The 3 T cell receptor beta chains presented below share a single source sample, sequenced in a study of T cell responses to AZD1222 COVID-19 vaccine. Generated by immunoSEQ multiplex PCR, the TCRdb table keeps only in-frame clones and is missing some. This sample has 140,000 to 150,000 clones; around 92% occur once, and the top ten carry 12%. The source was peripheral blood, collected after recovery from COVID-19. These receptor sequences come from an adult who had recovered from COVID-19.

The chain links TRBV2 to TRBJ2-7; no clear D gene. Germline lookup yields CDR1 SNHLY and CDR2 FYNNEI. The V gene lost 6 bases and the J gene lost 4 bases, with 10 bases spanning the gap. This CDR3 contains 12 residues. This chain's CDR3 is CASSPSDYEQYF. The CDR3 nucleotides are TGTGCCAGCAGCCCTTCAGATTACGAGCAGTACTTC.

V and J are TRBV2 and TRBJ2-7; D gene ambiguous. Looked up from germline, CDR1 is SNHLY and CDR2 is FYNNEI. The CDR3 covers 10 residues. V was shortened by 11 bases and J by 1 base, with 6 bases between the two germline ends. Here the CDR3 reads CAVGSYEQYF. The DNA for the CDR3 is TGTGCCGTAGGATCCTACGAGCAGTACTTC.

This chain uses TRBV7-3 with TRBJ2-7; tentative D call: TRBD2 (5 bases). V was shortened by 0 bases and J by 2 bases, with 14 bases between the two germline ends. The CDR3 runs 16 residues. The germline V gene encodes CDR1 SGHTA and CDR2 FQGTGA. CDR3 nucleotide sequence: TGTGCCAGCAGCTTAACGCCTTCGGGGTATCCCTACGAGCAGTACTTC. Its protein is CASSLTPSGYPYEQYF.